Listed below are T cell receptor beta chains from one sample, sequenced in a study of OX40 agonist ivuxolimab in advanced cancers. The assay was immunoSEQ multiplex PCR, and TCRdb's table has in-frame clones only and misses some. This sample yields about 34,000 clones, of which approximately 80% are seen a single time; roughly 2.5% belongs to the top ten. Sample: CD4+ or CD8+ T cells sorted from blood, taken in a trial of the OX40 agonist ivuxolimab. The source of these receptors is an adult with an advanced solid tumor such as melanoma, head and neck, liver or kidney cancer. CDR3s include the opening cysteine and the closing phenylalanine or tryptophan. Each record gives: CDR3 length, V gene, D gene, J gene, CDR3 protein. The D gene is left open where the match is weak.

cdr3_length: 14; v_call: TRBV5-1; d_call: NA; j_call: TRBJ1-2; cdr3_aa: CASSLVLGDDGYTF
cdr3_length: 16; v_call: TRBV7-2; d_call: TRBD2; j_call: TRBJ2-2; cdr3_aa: CASSLYSGGGSGELFF
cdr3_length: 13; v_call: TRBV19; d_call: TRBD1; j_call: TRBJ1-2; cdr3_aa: CASTDREVWGYTF
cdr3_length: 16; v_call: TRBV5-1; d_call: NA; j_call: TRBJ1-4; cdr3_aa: CASSFRDIATNEKLFF
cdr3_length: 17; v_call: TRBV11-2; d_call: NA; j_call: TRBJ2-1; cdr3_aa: CASSLGFAGGSYNEQFF
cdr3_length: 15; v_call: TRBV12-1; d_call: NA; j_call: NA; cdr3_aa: CASSLTGTGTYEQYF
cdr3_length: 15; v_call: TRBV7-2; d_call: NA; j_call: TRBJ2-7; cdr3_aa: CASSLDQGASYEQYF
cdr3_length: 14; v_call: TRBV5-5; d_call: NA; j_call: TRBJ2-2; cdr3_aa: CASSLERWTGELFF
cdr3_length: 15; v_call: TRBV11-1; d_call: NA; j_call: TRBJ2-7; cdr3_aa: CASSLGDIESDEQYF
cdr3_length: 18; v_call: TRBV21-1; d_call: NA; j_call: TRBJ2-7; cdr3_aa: CASSKHGPWTVENYEQYF
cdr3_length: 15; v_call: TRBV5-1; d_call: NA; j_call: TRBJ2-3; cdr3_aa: CASSLDRANTDTQYF
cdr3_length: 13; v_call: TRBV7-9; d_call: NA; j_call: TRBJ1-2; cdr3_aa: CASRLDGNYGYTF
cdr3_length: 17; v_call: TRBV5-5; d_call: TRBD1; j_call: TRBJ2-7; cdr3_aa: CASSLNPPGQRFYEQYF
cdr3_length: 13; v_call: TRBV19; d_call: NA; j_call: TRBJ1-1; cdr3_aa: CASSTETNTEAFF
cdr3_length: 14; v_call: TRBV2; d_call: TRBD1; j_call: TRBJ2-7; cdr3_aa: CASTTRDRGLEQYF
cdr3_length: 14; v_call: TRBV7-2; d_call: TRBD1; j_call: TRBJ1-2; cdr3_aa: CASSLQGERYGYTF
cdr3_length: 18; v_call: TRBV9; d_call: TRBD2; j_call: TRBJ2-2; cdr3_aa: CASSSRRTSGANTGELFF
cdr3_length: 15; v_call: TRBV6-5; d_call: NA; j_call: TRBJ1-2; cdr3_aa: CASGGTNPGGHGYTF
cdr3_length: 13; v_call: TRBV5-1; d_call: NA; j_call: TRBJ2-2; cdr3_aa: CASWATNTGELFF
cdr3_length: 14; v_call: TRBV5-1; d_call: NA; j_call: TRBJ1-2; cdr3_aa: CASSLAPPNHGYTF
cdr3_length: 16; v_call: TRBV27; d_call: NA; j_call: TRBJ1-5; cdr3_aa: CASSSAFVDSNQPQHF
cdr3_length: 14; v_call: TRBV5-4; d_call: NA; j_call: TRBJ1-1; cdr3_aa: CASSLTLQGTEAFF
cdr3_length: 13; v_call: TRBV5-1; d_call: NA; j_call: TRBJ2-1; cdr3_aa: CASSLMRGREQFF
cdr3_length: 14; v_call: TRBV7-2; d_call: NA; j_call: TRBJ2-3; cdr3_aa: CASSLKGRPDTQYF
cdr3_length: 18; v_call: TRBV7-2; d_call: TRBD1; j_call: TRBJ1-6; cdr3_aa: CASSLDPGTGFGNSPLHF
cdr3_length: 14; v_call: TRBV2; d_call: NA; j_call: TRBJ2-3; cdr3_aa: CASRGGMGPDTQYF
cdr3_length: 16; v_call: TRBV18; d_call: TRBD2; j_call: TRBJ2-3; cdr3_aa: CASSRTSGGARDTQYF
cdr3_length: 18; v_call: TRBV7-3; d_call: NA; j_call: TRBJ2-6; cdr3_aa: CASSLTGPPLEGANVLTF
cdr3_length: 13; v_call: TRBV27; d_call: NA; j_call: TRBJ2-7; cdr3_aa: CASRQSSSYEQYF
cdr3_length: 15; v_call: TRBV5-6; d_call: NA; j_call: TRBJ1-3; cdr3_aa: CASSLTGPSGNTIYF
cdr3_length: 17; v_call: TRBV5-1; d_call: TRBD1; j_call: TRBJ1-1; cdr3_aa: CASSLAPGQGARTEAFF
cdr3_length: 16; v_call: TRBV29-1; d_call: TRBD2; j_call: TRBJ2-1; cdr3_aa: CSAGSAGGSRGNEQFF
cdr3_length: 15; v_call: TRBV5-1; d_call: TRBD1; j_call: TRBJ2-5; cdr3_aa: CASSLGGQGLETQYF
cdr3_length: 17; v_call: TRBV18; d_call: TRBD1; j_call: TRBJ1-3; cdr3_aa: CASSPLGQGPPGNTIYF
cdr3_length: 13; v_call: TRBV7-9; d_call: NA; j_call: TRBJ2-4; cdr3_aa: CASSLGPKNIQYF
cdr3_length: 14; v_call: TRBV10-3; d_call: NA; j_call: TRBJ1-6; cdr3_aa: CAISGGVRNSPLHF
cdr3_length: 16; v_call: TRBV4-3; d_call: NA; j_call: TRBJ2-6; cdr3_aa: CASSQDPGNGANVLTF
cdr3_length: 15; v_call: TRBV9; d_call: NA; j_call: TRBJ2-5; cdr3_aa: CASSLRGTFQETQYF